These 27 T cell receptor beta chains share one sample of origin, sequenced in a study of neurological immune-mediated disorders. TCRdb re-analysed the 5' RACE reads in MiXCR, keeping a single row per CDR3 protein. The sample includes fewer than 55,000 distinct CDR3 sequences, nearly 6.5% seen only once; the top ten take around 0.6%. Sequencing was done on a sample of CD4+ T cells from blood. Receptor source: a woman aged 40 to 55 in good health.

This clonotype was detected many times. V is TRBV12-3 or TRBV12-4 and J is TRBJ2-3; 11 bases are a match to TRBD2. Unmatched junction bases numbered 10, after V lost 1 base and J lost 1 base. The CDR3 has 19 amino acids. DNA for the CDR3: TGTGCCAGCAGTTTAGTAGCCGCCGGGACTAGCGGTCGCACAGATACGCAGTATTTT. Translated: CASSLVAAGTSGRTDTQYF.

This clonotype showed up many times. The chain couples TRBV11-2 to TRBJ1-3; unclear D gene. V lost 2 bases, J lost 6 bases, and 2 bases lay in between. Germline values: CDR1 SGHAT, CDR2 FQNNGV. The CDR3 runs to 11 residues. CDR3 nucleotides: TGTGCCAGCAGCTTACAAAACACCATATATTTT. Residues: CASSLQNTIYF.

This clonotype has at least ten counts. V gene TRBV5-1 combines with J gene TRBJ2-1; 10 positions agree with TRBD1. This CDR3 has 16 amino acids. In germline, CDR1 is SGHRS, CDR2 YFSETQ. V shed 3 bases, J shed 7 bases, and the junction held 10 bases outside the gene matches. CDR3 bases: TGCGCCAGCAGCTCAAAATCCGGGACAGGGGTTAATGAGCAGTTCTTC. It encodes CASSSKSGTGVNEQFF.

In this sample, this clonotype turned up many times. CDR3 in amino acids: CASRPGTGGYEQYF. CDR3 nucleotide sequence: TGCGCCAGCAGACCCGGGACAGGGGGCTACGAGCAGTACTTC. The chain couples TRBV5-1 to TRBJ2-7; 11 positions agree with TRBD1. The ends lost 5 bases at V and 3 bases at J; junction bases unmatched: 4. Per germline, CDR1 SGHRS and CDR2 YFSETQ. This CDR3 is built from 14 residues.

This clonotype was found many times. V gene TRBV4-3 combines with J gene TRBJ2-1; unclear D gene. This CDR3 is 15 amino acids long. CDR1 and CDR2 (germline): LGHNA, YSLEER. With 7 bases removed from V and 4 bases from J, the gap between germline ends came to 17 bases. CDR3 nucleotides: TGCGCCAGCAACGACGACACCAATCCTTACAATGAGCAGTTCTTC. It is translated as CASNDDTNPYNEQFF.

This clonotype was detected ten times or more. The CDR3 DNA reads TGTGCCAGCAGGGCGGGGGCGGTGGTCTCCGAGCAGTACTTC. Protein product: CASRAGAVVSEQYF. The chain couples TRBV2 to TRBJ2-7; a weak D match, TRBD2 (7 bases). CDR3 size: 14 residues. Germline V gives CDR1 SNHLY, CDR2 FYNNEI. V lost 6 bases to trimming and J lost 6 bases, with 18 bases between them.

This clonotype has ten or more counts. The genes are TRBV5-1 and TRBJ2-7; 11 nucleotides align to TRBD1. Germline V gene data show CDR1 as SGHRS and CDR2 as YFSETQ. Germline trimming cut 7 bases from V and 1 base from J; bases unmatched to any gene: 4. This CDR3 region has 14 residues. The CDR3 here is CASGGTGGSYEQYF. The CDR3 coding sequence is TGCGCCAGCGGCGGGACAGGGGGATCCTACGAGCAGTACTTC.

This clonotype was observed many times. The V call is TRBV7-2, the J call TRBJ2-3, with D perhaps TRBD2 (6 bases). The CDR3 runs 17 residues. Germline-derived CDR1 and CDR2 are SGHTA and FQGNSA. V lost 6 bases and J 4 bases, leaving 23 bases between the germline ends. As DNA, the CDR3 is TGTGCCAGCAGGCGGAGGGCCGGAACGGTAATCGCAGATACGCAGTATTTT. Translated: CASRRRAGTVIADTQYF.

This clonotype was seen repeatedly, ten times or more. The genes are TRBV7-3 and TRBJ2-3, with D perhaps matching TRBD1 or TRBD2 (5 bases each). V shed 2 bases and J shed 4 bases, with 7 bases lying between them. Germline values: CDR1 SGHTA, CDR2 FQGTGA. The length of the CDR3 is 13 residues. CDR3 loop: CASSLGTADTQYF. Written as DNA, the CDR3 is TGTGCCAGCAGCTTAGGGACGGCAGATACGCAGTATTTT.

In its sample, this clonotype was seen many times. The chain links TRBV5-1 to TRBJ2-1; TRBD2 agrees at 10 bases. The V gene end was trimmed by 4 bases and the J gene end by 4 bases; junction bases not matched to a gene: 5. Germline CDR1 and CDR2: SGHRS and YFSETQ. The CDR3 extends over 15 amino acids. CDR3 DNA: TGCGCCAGCAGCCCAGCGGGAGGGCGATACAATGAGCAGTTCTTC. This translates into CASSPAGGRYNEQFF.

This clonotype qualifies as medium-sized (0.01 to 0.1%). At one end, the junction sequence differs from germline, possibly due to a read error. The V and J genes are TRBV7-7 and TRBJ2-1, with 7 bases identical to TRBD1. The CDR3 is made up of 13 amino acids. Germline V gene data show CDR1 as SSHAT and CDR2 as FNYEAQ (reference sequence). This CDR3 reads CASSSDRDNEQFF. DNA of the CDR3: TGTGCTAGCAGCTCCGACAGGGACAATGAGCAGTTCTTC.

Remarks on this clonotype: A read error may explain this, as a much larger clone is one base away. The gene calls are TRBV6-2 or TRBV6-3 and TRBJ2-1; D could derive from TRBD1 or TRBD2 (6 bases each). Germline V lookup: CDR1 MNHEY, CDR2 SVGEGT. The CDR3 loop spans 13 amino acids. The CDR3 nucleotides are TGTGCCAACAGTCCAAAGGAGGGAACAGGGTCGTTCTTC. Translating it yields CANSPKEGTGSFF.

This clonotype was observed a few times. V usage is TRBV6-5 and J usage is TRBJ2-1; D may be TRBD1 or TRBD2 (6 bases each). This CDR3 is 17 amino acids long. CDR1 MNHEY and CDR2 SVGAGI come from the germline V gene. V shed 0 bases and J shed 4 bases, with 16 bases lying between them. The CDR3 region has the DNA TGTGCCAGCAGTTACTCGGGGCGTAGGGGGGTATACAATGAGCAGTTCTTC. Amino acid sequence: CASSYSGRRGVYNEQFF.

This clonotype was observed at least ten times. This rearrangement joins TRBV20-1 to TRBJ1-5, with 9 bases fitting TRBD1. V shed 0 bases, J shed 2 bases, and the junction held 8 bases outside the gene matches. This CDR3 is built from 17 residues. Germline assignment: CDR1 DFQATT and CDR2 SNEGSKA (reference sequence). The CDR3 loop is CSARDGQGSQGNQPQHF. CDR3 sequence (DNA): TGCAGTGCTAGAGATGGACAGGGGTCCCAAGGCAATCAGCCCCAGCATTTT.

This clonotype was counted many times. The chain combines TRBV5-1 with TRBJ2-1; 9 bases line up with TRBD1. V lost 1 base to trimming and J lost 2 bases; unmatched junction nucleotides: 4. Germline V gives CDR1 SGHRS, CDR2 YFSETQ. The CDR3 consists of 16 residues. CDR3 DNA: TGCGCCAGCAGCTTGCATGGACAGGGGACCTACAATGAGCAGTTCTTC. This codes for CASSLHGQGTYNEQFF.

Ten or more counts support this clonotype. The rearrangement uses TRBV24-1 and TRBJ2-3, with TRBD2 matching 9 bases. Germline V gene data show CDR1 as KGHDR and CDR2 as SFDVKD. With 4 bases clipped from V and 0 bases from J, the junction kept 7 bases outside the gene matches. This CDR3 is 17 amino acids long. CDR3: CATSDGGRGRSTDTQYF. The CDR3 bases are TGTGCCACCAGTGACGGCGGGAGGGGACGAAGCACAGATACGCAGTATTTT.

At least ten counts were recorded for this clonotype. The CDR3 loop is CASSPRSGGGTDTQYF. The DNA of the CDR3 is TGTGCCAGCAGTCCACGTTCAGGGGGAGGCACAGATACGCAGTATTTT. The rearrangement joins TRBV12-3 or TRBV12-4 to TRBJ2-3; TRBD1 agrees at 7 bases. CDR3 length: 16 residues. Trimming cost V 5 bases and J 1 base; bases outside gene matches: 9.

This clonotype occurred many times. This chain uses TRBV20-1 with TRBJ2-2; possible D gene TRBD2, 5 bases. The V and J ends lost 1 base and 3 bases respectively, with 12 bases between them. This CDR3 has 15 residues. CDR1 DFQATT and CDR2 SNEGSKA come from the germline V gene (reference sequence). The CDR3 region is CSARAYGIYTGELFF. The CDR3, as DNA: TGCAGTGCTAGAGCGTACGGGATATACACCGGGGAGCTGTTTTTT.

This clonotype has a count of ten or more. The DNA for the CDR3 is TGCGCCAGCAGCCAAGATTTGGGCTCAGCGGCCTACAATGAGCAGTTCTTC. Its translation is CASSQDLGSAAYNEQFF. The gene calls are TRBV4-3 and TRBJ2-1; D is perhaps TRBD2 (5 bases). The V end was cut by 0 bases, the J end by 2 bases, with 14 bases between. Looked up from germline, CDR1 is LGHNA and CDR2 is YSLEER. This CDR3 comprises 17 residues.

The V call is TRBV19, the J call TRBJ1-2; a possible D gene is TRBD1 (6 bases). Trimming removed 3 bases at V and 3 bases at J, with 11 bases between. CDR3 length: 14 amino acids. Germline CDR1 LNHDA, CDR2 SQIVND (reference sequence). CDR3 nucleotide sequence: TGTGCCAGTAGTATTTCGTCAGGGGACTATGGCTACACCTTC. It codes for CASSISSGDYGYTF.

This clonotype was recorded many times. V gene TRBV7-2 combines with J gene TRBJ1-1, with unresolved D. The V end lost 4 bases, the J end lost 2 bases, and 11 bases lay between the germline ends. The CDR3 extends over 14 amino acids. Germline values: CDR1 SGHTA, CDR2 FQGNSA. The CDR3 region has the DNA TGTGCCAGCAGCTCTGGACCGCTAAACACTGAAGCTTTCTTT. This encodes CASSSGPLNTEAFF.

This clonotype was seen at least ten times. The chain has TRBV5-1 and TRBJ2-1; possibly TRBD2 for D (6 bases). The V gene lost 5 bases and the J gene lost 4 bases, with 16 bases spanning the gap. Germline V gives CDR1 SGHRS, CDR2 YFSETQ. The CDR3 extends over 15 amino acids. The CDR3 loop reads CASRASGVGYNEQFF. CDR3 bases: TGCGCCAGCAGAGCTTCGGGAGTAGGGTACAATGAGCAGTTCTTC.

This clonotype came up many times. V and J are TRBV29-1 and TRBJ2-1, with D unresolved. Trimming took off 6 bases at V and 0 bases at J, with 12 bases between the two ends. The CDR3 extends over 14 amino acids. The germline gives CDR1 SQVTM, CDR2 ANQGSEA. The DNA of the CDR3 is TGCAGCGTCGCTTCCACGAGCTCCTACAATGAGCAGTTCTTC. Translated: CSVASTSSYNEQFF.

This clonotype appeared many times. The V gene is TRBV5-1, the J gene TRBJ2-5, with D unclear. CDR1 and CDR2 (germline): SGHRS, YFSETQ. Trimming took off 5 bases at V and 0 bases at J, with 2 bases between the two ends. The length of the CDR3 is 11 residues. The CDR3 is CASSYQETQYF. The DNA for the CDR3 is TGCGCCAGCAGTTACCAAGAGACCCAGTACTTC.

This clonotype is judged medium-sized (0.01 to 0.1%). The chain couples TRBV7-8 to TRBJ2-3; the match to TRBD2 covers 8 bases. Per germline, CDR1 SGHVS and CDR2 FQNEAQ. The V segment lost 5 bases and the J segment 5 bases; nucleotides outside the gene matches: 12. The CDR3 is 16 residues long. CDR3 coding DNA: TGTGCCAGCAGCACTTACGGGACTAGATTTGTAGATACGCAGTATTTT. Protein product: CASSTYGTRFVDTQYF.

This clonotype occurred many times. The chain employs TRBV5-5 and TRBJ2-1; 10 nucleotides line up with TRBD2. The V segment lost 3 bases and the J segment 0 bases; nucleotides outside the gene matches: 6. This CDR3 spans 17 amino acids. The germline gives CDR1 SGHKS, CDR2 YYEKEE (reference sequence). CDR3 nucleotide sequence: TGTGCCAGCAGCTCAGGACTAGCGGTGAGCTCCTACAATGAGCAGTTCTTC. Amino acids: CASSSGLAVSSYNEQFF.

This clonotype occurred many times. The CDR3: CASSSTGPYEQYF. The CDR3 DNA sequence: TGCGCCAGCAGCTCCACGGGTCCGTACGAGCAGTACTTC. V is TRBV5-1 and J is TRBJ2-7; D is undetermined. With 3 bases removed from V and 4 bases from J, the gap between germline ends came to 11 bases. CDR1 and CDR2 from the germline V gene are SGHRS and YFSETQ. The CDR3 contains 13 residues.